These 2 T cell receptor beta chains were sequenced from one sample in a study of T cell responses to AZD1222 COVID-19 vaccine. TCRdb's copy holds only in-frame clones and misses some; the assay was immunoSEQ multiplex PCR. The sample yields fewer than 130,000 clones, roughly 89% seen once. The sample consisted of peripheral blood, taken 28 days after the second AZD1222 dose. These receptors were taken from an adult who received the AZD1222 COVID-19 vaccine.

The V gene is TRBV4-1, the J gene TRBJ1-2; D not certain. V shed 0 bases and J shed 3 bases, with 14 bases lying between them. The CDR3 has 16 residues. CDR1 and CDR2 from the germline V gene are MGHRA and YSYEKL. The CDR3 protein is CASSQDGIGNYYGYTF. CDR3 DNA: TGCGCCAGCAGCCAAGATGGTATAGGGAACTACTATGGCTACACCTTC.

Written as DNA, the CDR3 is TGTGCCAGCAGTGCTAACAGGGAGTGGTACACTGAAGCTTTCTTT. Translating gives CASSANREWYTEAFF. The rearrangement joins TRBV2 to TRBJ1-1, with a weak D call TRBD1 (6 bases). Trimming pared 4 bases from V and 3 bases from J, leaving 15 bases between. Germline values: CDR1 SNHLY, CDR2 FYNNEI. The CDR3 spans 15 residues.